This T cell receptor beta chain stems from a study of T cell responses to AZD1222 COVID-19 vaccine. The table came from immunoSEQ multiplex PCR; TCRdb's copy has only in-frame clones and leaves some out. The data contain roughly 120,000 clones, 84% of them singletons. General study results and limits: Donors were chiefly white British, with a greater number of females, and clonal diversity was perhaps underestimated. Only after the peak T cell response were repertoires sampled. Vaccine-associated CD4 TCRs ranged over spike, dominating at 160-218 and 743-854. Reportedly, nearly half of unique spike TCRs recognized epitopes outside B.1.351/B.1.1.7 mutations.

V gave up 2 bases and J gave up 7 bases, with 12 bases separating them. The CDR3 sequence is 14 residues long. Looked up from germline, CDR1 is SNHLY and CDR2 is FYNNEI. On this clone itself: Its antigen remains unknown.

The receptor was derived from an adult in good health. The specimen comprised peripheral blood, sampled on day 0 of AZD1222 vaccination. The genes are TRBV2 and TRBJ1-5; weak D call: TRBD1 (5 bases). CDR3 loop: CASSERAGSQPQHF. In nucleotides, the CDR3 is TGTGCCAGCAGTGAACGGGCAGGGTCCCAGCCCCAGCATTTT.